These 3 T cell receptor beta chains were sequenced from one sample in a study of identical twins. TCRdb itself ran the 5' RACE reads through MiXCR, one entry per CDR3 protein. The sample lists hundreds of thousands of distinct CDR3 sequences; roughly 6% were seen once. The specimen sequenced was naive T cells sorted from blood. These TCRs come from a man younger than 30 in good health.

This clonotype was detected only a few times. The chain joins TRBV5-1 to TRBJ2-1; D is possibly TRBD2 (6 bases). V was pared by 0 bases and J by 6 bases, with 13 bases between. The CDR3 runs to 15 residues. Germline values: CDR1 SGHRS, CDR2 YFSETQ. The CDR3 protein is CASSLGGKVGNEQFF. CDR3 bases: TGCGCCAGCAGCTTGGGCGGGAAGGTGGGCAATGAGCAGTTCTTC.

This clonotype was recorded at least ten times. The chain combines TRBV11-2 with TRBJ2-7; the D is unclear. Deletions cut 6 bases from V and 5 bases from J, with 32 bases between. The CDR3 has 19 amino acids. The germline gives CDR1 SGHAT, CDR2 FQNNGV. CDR3 amino acids: CASSFKLTASPTGWDEQYF. Here the CDR3 DNA reads TGTGCCAGCAGTTTTAAGCTTACAGCGTCCCCAACGGGTTGGGACGAGCAGTACTTC.

This sequence joins TRBV6-1 and TRBJ2-6, with D perhaps TRBD1 (6 bases). V gave up 3 bases and J gave up 0 bases, with 12 bases separating them. This CDR3 contains 17 residues. Germline V gene sequence: CDR1 MNHNS, CDR2 SASEGT. CDR3 residues: CASSDQGHLSGANVLTF. CDR3 sequence (DNA): TGTGCCAGCAGTGACCAGGGGCACCTCTCTGGGGCCAACGTCCTGACTTTC.